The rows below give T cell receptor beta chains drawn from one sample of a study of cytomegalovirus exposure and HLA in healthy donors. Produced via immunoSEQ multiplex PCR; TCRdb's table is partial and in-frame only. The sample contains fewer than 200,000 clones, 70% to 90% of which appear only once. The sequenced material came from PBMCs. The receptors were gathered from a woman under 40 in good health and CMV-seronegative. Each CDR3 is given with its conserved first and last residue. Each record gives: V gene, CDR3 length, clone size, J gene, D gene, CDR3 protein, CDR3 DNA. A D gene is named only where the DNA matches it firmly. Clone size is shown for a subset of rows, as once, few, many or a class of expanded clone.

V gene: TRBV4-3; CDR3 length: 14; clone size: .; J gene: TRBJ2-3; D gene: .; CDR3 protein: CASSTDVGSDTQYF; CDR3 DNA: TGCGCCAGCAGTACAGACGTTGGGTCCGATACGCAGTATTTT
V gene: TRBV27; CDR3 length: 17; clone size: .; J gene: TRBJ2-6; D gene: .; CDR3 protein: CASRESTGRSGANVLTF; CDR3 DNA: TGTGCCAGCAGAGAATCAACAGGGCGCTCTGGGGCCAACGTCCTGACTTTC
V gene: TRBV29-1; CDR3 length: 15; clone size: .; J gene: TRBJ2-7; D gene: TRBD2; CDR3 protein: CSVPKTSGATYEQYF; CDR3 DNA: TGCAGCGTACCTAAGACTAGCGGGGCGACCTACGAGCAGTACTTC
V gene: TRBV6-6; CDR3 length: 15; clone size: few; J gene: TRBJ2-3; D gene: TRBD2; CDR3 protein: CASSYTREYTDTQYF; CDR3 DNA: TGTGCCAGCAGTTACACGCGGGAGTACACAGATACGCAGTATTTT
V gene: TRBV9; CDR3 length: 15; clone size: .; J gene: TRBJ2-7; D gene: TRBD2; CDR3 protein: CASSVGPSGSYEQYF; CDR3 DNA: TGTGCCAGCAGCGTAGGCCCTAGCGGGAGTTACGAGCAGTACTTC
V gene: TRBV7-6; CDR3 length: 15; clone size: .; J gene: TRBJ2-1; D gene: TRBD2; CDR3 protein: CASTALAGTNNEQFF; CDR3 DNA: TGTGCCAGCACCGCCTTAGCGGGGACGAACAATGAGCAGTTCTTC
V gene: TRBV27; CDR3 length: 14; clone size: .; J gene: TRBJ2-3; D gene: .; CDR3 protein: CASSLLPGASTQYF; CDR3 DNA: TGTGCCAGCAGTTTACTACCCGGAGCAAGCACGCAGTATTTT
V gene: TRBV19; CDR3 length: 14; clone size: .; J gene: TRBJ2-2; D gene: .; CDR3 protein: CASKGLTFTGELFF; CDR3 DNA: TGTGCCAGTAAGGGGCTAACATTCACCGGGGAGCTGTTTTTT
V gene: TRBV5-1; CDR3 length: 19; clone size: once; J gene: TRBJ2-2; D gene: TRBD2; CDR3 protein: CASAALSNGRRTRAGELFF; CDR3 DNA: TGCGCCAGCGCAGCCCTATCCAACGGGAGGCGAACCCGGGCCGGGGAGCTGTTTTTT
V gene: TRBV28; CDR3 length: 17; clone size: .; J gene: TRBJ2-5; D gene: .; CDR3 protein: CASSPGDRTGEKETQYF; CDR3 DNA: TGTGCCAGCAGTCCGGGGGACAGAACGGGAGAGAAAGAGACCCAGTACTTC
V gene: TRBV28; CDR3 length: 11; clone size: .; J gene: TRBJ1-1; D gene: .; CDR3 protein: CAVTANTEAFF; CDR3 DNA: TGTGCCGTCACTGCGAACACTGAAGCTTTCTTT
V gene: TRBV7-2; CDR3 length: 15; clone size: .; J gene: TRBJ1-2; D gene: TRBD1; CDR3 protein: CASSLGTGGSLGYTF; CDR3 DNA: TGTGCCAGCAGCTTAGGGACAGGGGGAAGCCTTGGCTACACCTTC
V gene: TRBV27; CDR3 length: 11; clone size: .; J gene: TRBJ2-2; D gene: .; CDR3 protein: CASSQTGELFF; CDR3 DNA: TGTGCCAGCAGCCAAACAGGGGAGCTGTTTTTT
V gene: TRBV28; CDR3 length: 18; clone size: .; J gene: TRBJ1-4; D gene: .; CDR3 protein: CASSLGGKAFATNEKLFF; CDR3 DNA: TGTGCCAGCAGTTTAGGAGGCAAAGCCTTCGCAACTAATGAAAAACTGTTTTTT
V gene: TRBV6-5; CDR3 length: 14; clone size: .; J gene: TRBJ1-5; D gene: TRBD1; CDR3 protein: CASSWTGVNQPQHF; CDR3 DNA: TGTGCCAGCAGTTGGACAGGGGTCAATCAGCCCCAGCATTTT
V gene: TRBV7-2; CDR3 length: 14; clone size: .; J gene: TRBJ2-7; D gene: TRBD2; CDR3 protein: CASSGAGDLREQYF; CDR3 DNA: TGTGCCAGCTCCGGGGCGGGGGACCTTCGCGAGCAGTACTTC
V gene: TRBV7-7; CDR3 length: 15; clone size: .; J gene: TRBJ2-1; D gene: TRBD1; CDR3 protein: CASSLGQGVLDEQFF; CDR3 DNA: TGTGCTAGCAGCTTAGGACAGGGGGTTTTGGATGAGCAGTTCTTC
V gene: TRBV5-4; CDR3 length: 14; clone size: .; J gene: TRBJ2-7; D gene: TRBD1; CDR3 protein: CASSLEGASYEQYF; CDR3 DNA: TGTGCCAGCAGCTTGGAGGGGGCTTCCTACGAGCAGTACTTC
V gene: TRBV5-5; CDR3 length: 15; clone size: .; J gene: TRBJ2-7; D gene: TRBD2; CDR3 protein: CASSPSSGNSYEQYF; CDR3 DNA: TGTGCCAGCAGCCCTTCTAGCGGGAACTCCTACGAGCAGTACTTC
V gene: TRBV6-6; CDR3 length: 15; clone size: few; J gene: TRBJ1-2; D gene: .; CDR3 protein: CASSPQAGGSYGYTF; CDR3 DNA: TGTGCCAGCAGCCCACAGGCTGGCGGGAGCTATGGCTACACCTTC
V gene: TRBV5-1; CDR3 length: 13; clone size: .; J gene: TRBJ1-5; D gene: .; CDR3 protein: CASSRGLDQPQHF; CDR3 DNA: TGCGCCAGCAGCCGGGGTCTGGATCAGCCCCAGCATTTT
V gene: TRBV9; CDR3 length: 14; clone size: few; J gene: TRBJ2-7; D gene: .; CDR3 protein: CASSPPGQSYEQYF; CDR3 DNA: TGTGCCAGCAGCCCACCAGGACAGTCCTACGAGCAGTACTTC
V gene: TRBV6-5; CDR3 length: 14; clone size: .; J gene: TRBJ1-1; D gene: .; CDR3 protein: CASSYSSGQTEAFF; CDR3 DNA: TGTGCCAGCAGTTACTCTAGTGGGCAGACCGAAGCTTTCTTT
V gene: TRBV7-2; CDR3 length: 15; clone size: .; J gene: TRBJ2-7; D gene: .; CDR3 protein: CASSLGVAESYEQYF; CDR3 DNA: TGTGCCAGCAGCTTAGGGGTAGCGGAATCCTACGAGCAGTACTTC
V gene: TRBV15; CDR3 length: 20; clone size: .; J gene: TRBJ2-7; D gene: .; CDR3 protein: CATSSGGRPDHRVRIGEQYF; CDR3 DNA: TGTGCCACCAGCAGCGGGGGGCGGCCGGATCACAGGGTTAGGATCGGCGAGCAGTACTTC